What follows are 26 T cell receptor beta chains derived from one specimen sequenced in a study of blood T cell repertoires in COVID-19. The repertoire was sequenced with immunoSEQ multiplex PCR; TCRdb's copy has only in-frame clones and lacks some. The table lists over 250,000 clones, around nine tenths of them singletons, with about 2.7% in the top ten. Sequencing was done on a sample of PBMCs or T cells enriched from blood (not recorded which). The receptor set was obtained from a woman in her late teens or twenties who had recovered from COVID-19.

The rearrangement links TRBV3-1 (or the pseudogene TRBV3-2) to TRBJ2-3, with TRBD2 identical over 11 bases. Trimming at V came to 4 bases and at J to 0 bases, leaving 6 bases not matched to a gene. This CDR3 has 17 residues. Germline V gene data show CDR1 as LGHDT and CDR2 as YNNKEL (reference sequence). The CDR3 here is CASSRPSGGLSTDTQYF. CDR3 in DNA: TGTGCCAGCAGCCGGCCTAGCGGGGGGCTAAGCACAGATACGCAGTATTTT.

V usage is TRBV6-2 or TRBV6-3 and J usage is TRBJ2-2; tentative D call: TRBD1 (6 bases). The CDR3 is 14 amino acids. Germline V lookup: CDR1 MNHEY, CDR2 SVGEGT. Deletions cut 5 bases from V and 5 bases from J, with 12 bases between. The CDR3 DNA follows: TGTGCCAGCAGTCTCCACAGGGAGACCGGGGAGCTGTTTTTT. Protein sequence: CASSLHRETGELFF.

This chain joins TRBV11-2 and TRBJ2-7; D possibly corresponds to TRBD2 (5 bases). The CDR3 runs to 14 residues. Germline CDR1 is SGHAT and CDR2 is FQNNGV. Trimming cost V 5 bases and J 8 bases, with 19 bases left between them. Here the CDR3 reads CASSALRGALQQYF. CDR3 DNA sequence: TGTGCCAGCAGCGCCCTCCGGGGAGCCCTACAGCAGTACTTC.

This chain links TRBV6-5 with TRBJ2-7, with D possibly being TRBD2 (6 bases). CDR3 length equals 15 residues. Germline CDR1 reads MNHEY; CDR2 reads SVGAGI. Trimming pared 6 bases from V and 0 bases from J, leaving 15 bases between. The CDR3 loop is CASRRDAVTSYEQYF. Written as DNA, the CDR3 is TGTGCCAGCAGGCGGGACGCCGTGACCTCCTACGAGCAGTACTTC.

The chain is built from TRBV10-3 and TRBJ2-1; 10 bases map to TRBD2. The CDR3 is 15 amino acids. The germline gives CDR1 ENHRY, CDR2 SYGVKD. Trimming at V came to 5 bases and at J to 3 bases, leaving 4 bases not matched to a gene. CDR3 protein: CAISPASGGYNEQFF. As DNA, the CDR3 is TGTGCCATCAGTCCGGCTAGCGGGGGCTACAATGAGCAGTTCTTC.

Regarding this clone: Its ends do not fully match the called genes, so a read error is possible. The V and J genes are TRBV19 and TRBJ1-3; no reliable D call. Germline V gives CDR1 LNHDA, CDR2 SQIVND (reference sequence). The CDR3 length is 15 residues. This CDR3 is CASSKTRGSGNTIYF. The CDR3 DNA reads TGTGCCAGCAGTAAAACCCGGGGCTCTGGAAACACCATATATTTT.

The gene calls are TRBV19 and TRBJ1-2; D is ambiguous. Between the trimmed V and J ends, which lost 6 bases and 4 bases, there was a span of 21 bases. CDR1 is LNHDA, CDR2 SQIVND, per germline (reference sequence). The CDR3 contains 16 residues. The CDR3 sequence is CASSDTIGTASYGYTF. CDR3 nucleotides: TGTGCCAGTAGCGATACTATCGGTACTGCCAGCTATGGCTACACCTTC.

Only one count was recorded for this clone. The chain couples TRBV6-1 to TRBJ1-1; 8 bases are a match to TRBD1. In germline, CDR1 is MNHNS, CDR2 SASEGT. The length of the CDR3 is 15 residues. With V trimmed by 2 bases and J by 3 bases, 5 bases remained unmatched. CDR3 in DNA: TGTGCCAGCAGTGAAATTTCGACAGGGGACACTGAAGCTTTCTTT. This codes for CASSEISTGDTEAFF.

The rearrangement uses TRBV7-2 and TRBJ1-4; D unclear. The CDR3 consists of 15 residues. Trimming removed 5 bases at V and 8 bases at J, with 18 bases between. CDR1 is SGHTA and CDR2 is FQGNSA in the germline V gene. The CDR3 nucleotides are TGTGCCAGCAGCCAAGAGGGTATCCCTCGAGAAAAACTGTTTTTT. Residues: CASSQEGIPREKLFF.

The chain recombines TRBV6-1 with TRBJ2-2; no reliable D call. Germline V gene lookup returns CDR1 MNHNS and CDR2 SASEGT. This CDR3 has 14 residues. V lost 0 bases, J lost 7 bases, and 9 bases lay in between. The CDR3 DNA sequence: TGTGCCAGCAGTGAAGCGCCGGAGCACGGGGAGCTGTTTTTT. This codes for CASSEAPEHGELFF.

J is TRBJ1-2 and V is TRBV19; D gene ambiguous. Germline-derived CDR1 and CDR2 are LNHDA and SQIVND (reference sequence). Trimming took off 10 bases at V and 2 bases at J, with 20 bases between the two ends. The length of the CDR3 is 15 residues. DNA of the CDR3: TGTGCCACCCAGAAGATCCCCCTTTCAAACTATGGCTACACCTTC. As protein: CATQKIPLSNYGYTF.

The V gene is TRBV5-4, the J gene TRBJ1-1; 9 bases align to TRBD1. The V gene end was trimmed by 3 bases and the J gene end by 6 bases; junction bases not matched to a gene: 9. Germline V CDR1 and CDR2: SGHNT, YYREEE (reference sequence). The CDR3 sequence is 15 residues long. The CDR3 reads CASSSHYTGGSEAFF. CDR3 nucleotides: TGTGCCAGCAGCTCTCATTACACAGGGGGCTCTGAAGCTTTCTTT.

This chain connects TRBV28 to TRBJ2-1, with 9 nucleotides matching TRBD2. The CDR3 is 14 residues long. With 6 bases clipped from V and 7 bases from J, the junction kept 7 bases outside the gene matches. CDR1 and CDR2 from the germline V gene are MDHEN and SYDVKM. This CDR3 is CASRLPGLANEQFF. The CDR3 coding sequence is TGTGCCAGCAGGTTACCGGGACTAGCTAATGAGCAGTTCTTC. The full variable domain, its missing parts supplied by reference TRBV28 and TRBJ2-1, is DVKVTQSSRYLVKRTGEKVFLECVQDMDHENMFWYRQDPGLGLRLIYFSYDVKMKEKGDIPEGYSVSREKKERFSLILESASTNQTSMYLCASRLPGLANEQFFGPGTRLTVL.

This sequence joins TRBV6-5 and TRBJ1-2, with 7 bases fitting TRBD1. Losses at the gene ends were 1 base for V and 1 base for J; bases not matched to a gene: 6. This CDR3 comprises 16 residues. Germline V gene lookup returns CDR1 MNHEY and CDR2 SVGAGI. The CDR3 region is CASSYYPQGSNYGYTF. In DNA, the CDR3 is TGTGCCAGCAGTTACTACCCACAGGGGAGTAACTATGGCTACACCTTC.

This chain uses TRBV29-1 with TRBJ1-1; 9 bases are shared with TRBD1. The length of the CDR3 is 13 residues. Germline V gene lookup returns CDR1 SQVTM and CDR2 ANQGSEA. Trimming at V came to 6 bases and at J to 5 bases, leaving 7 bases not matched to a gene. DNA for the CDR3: TGCAGCGTCGGGACAGGGAGGAAAACTGAAGCTTTCTTT. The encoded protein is CSVGTGRKTEAFF. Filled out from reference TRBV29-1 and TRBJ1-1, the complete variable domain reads SAVISQKPSRDICQRGTSLTIQCQVDSQVTMMFWYRQQPGQSLTLIATANQGSEATYESGFVIDKFPISRPNLTFSTLTVSNMSPEDSSIYLCSVGTGRKTEAFFGQGTRLTVV.

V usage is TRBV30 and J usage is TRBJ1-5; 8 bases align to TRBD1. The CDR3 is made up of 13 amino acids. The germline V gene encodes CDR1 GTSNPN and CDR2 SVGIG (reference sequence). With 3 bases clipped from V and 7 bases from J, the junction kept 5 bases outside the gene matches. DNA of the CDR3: TGTGCCTGGAGATCCAGGGGGCTCCAGCCCCAGCATTTT. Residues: CAWRSRGLQPQHF.

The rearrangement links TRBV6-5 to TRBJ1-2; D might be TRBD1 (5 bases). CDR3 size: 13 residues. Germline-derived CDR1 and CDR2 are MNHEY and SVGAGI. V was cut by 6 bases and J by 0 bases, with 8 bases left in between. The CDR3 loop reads CASSRTPNYGYTF. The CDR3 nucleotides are TGTGCCAGCAGCAGGACACCTAACTATGGCTACACCTTC.

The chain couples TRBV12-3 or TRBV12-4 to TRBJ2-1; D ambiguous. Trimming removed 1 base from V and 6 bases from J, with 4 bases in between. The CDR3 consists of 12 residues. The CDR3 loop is CASSLVFNEQFF. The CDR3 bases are TGTGCCAGCAGTTTAGTCTTCAATGAGCAGTTCTTC.

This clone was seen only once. CDR3 bases: TGTGCCATCAGTGAGTCTTTGGCAGCGATGAACACTGAAGCTTTCTTT. This gives the protein CAISESLAAMNTEAFF. The chain couples TRBV10-3 to TRBJ1-1; D ambiguous. The CDR3 contains 16 residues. Trimming pared 0 bases from V and 0 bases from J, leaving 11 bases between. Per germline, CDR1 ENHRY and CDR2 SYGVKD.

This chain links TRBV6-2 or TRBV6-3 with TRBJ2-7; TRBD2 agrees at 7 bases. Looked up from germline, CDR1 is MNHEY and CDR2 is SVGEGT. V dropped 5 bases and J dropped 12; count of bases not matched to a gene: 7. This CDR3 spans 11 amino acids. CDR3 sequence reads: CASSSGTFPYF. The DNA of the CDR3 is TGTGCCAGCAGTAGCGGGACGTTCCCGTACTTC.

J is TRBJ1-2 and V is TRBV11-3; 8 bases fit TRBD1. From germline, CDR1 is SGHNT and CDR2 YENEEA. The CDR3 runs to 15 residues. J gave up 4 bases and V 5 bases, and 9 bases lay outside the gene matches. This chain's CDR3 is CASSPGTGPSYGYTF. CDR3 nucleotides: TGTGCCAGCAGCCCAGGGACAGGCCCCTCCTATGGCTACACCTTC.

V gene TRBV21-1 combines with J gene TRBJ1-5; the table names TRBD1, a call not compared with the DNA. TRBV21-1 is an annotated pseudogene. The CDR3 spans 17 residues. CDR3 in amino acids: CASNWDRGRYSNQPQHF. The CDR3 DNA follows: TGTGCCAGCAATTGGGACAGGGGTCGGTATAGCAATCAGCCCCAGCATTTT.

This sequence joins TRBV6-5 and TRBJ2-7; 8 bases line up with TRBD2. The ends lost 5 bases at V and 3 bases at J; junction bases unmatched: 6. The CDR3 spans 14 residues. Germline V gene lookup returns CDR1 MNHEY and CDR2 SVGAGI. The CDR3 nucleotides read TGTGCCAGCAGTCAGCGGGGGACGCGCTACGAGCAGTACTTC. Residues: CASSQRGTRYEQYF.

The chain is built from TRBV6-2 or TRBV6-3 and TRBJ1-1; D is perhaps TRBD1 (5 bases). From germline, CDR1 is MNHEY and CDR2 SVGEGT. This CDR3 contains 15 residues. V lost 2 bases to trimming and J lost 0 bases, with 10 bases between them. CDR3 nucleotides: TGTGCCAGCAGTTACCGCCAGGGTTTGAACACTGAAGCTTTCTTT. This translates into CASSYRQGLNTEAFF.

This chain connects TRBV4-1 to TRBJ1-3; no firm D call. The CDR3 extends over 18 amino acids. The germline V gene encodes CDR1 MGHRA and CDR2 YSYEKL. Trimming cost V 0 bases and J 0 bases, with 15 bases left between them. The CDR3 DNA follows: TGCGCCAGCAGCCAAGAGCCTTTGGGCGTGATCTCTGGAAACACCATATATTTT. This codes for CASSQEPLGVISGNTIYF.

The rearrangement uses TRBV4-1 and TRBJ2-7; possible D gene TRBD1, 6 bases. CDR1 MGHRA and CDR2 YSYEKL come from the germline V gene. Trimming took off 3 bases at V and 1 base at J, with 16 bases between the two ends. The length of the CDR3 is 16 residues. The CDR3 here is CASSQARGGGSYEQYF. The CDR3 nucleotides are TGCGCCAGCAGCCAGGCCAGGGGCGGTGGTTCCTACGAGCAGTACTTC.